This T cell receptor (beta chain) derives from a study of shared clonotypes between healthy human individuals. The V and J ends lost 2 bases and 4 bases, in that order; junction bases with no gene match: 6. The CDR3 contains 16 residues. CDR1 is SGHNT, CDR2 YENEEA, per germline. A deep-level run was used for the assay. Sequencing used immunoSEQ multiplex PCR; TCRdb keeps in-frame clones, though not all of them. The sample includes more than 2,000,000 clones, over 85% of them seen just once. Sequencing used naive CD4+ T cells from PBMCs. Noted subset: CD45RA+ positively selected. V and J are TRBV11-3 and TRBJ2-2; 8 bases are shared with TRBD2. This clonotype was obtained from a man between 18 and 35 years old in good health. Some clones in this sample may be carry-over from other donors' samples. The CDR3 reads CASSLTGGPGTGELFF. As DNA, the CDR3 is TGTGCCAGCAGCTTAACGGGAGGGCCGGGCACCGGGGAGCTGTTTTTT.